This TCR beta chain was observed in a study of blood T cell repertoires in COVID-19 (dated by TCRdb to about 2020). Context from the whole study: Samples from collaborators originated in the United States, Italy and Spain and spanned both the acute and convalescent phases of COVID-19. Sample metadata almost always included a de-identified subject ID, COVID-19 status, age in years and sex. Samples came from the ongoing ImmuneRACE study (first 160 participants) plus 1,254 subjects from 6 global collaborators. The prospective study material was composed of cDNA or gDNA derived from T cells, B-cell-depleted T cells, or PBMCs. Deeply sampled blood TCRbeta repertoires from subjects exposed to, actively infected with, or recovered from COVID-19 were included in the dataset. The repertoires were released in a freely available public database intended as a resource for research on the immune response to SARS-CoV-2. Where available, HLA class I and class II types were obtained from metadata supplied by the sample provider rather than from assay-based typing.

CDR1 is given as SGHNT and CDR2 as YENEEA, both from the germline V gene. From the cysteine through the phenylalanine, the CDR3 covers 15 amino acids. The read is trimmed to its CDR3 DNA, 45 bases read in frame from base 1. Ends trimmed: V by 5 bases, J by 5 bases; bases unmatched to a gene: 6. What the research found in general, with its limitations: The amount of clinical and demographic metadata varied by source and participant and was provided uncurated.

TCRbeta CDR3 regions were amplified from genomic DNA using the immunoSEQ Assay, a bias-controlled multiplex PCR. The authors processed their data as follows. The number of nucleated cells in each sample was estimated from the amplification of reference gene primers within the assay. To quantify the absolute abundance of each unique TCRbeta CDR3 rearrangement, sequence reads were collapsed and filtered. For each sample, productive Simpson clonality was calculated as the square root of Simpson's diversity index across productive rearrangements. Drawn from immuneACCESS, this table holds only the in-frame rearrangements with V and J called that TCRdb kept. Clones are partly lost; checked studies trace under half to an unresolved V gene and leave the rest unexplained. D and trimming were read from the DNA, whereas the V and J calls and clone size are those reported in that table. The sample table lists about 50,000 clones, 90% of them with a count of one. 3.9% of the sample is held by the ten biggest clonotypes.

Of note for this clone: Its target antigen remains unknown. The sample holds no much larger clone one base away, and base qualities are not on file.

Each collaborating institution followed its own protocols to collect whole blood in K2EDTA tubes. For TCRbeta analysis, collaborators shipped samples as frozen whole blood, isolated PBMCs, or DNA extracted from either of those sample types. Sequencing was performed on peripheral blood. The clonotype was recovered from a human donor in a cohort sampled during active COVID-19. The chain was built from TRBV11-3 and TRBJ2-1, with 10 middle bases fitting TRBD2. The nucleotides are TGTGCCAGCAGCCCCAGGACTAGCGGTAACAATGAGCAGTTCTTC. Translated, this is CASSPRTSGNNEQFF.